This T cell receptor beta chain derives from a study of identical twins (dated by TCRdb to 2016 to 2017). Background on the whole study: To test whether fetal clonotypes persist, this study deep-sequenced TCR alpha and beta repertoires from monozygotic twins, from unrelated adults of various ages, and from cord blood. To rule out contamination, replicate twin experiments were performed at different times with different library preparation protocols. The paper as a whole reports these results and caveats: The excess sharing between twins in beta out-of-frame sequences was weaker because fewer shared sequences reduced the signal-to-noise ratio. Conclusions relied on cross-sectional statistical analysis, since the same donors could not be followed over many years. Zero-insertion analyses could be partly confounded by invariant T cells such as MAIT and iNKT, though diverse VJ usage argued against such confounding for most clonotypes. In monozygotic twins, recombination models systematically underestimated out-of-frame TCR alpha sharing, but the models matched the sharing seen between unrelated individuals. Abundant cord blood beta clonotypes had fewer insertions, young adult naive repertoires showed a similar but weaker trend, and memory repertoires showed no such trend. Out-of-frame TCR alpha sequences shared between twins showed an excess of low generation-probability sequences compared with coincidental sharing between unrelated individuals.

V sheds 2 bases and J sheds 6 bases, leaving 11 bases between their ends. Via the germline V gene, CDR1 is SGHDN and CDR2 FVKESK. CDR3 length: 14 amino acids, cysteine to phenylalanine. The sequence is cut down to CDR3 DNA, 42 bases in frame from base 1. Details on this clonotype: The antigen this receptor binds is unknown. Base-call qualities are not available, and no considerably larger clone is one nucleotide away.

The library was prepared using 5' RACE. Sequencing was performed on an Illumina HiSeq 2000. A universal primer binding site was introduced by template switching, and a unique molecular identifier was present in the final cDNA, enabling accurate counting of TCR cDNA molecules. First-strand cDNA for TCR alpha and beta chains was synthesized from specific primers in the conserved constant-segment region. Each cDNA library was double barcoded, with a SMART-Mk sample barcode plus Illumina barcodes, to control for contamination. Two successive PCR steps introduced TruSeq adapter sequences along with Illumina sample barcodes. Sequencing of the TCR alpha and beta cDNA libraries was done on the Illumina HiSeq platform using custom primers. The paper's processing steps were these. Unique molecular identifiers were extracted from raw reads with MiGEC, and CDR3 positions were determined with MiXCR. For each individual, recombination models were inferred using an EM algorithm with the repgenHMM and IGoR tools. Shared clonotypes were analyzed with the tcR package in R, and sharing was normalized by the product of cloneset sizes. To study raw recombination without the effects of thymic and clonal selection, out-of-frame nonproductive sequences were analyzed. TCRdb reprocessed the public reads (quality trimming at Q25 with fastp, clone calling with MiXCR) and kept in-frame beta chains. For every CDR3 protein sequence, its rows merge into one entry that carries the most common genes and DNA. TCRdb, rather than the study authors, made the V and J calls. This sample comprises around 290,000 distinct CDR3 sequences, less than 9.5% of them detected only once. The top ten clonotypes cover 7% to 8.5% of the sample.

All donors were healthy Caucasians. The twin cohort comprised three pairs of female monozygotic twins, all aged roughly 18 to 29 years. Positive isolation kits from Invitrogen were used to isolate the CD4+ and CD8+ T cell populations. This same sample was also taken into another study, of yellow fever vaccine responses in identical twins. The second study's authors report: According to the authors, the vaccine-induced T cell response in identical twins seemed to be partly convergent and partly specific to each individual. The study precisely tracked vaccine-responding T cell clones in identical twins.

This clonotype was sampled from a woman between 18 and 30 years old in good health. Source material: CD8+ T cells sorted from blood. The V and J segments used are TRBV14 and TRBJ2-1; too little of a D gene remains to name it. In nucleotides, the sequence is TGTGCCAGCAGCCAACGCAGACGTGGCAATGAGCAGTTCTTC. Its amino acids are CASSQRRRGNEQFF.